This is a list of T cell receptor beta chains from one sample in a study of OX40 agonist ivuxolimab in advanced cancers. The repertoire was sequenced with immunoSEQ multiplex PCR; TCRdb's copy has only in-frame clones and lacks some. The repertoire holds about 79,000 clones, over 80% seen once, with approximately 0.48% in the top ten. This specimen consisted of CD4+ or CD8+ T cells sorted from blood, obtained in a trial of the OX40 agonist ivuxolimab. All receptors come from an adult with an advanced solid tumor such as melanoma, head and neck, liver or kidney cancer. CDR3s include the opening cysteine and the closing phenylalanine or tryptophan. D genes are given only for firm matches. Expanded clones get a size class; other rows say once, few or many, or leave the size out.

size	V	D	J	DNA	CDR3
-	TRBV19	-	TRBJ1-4	TGTGCCAGTAGTATCCCGAGGCAGGCTGGGACTGAAAAACTGTTTTTT	CASSIPRQAGTEKLFF
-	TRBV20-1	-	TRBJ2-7	TGCAGTGAAAAGAAGGGTCTTGAGCAGTACTTC	CSEKKGLEQYF
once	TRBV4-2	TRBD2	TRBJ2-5	TGTGCCAGCAGCCAAGATGCGGGAGCGGTACAAGAGACCCAGTACTTC	CASSQDAGAVQETQYF
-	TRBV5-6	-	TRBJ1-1	TGTGCCAGCAGCAGAACGGAGAACACTGAAGCTTTCTTT	CASSRTENTEAFF
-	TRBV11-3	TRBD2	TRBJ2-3	TGTGCCAGCAGCCTCGGGGGGACTCATTCGCAGTATTTT	CASSLGGTHSQYF
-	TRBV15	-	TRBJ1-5	TGTGCCACCAGCAGAGATTTTAGGGTCGGCAATCAGCCCCAGCATTTT	CATSRDFRVGNQPQHF
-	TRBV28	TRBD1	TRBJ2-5	TGTGCCAGCAGTTTAGGCGACAGGGTCAGAGAGACCCAGTACTTC	CASSLGDRVRETQYF
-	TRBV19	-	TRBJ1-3	TGTGCCAGTAGTATGGGGACAAACTCTGGAAACACCATATATTTT	CASSMGTNSGNTIYF
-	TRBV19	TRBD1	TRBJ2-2	TGTGCCAGTAGTATGGGGACAGGGGCTCCCTCCTCCACCGGGGAGCTGTTTTTT	CASSMGTGAPSSTGELFF
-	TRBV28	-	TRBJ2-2	TGTGCCAGCCTGGTGGGGGCAGCCGGGGAGCTGTTTTTT	CASLVGAAGELFF
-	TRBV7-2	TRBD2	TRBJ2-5	TGTGCCAGCAGCCGCCTCCGGACTAGCGGGAGTCCAGAGACCCAGTACTTC	CASSRLRTSGSPETQYF
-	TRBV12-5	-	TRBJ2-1	TGTGCTAGTGGTCTCCGGACGGGTGGCGATGAGCAGTTCTTC	CASGLRTGGDEQFF
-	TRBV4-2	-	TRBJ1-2	TGTGCCGGCAGCCAAGTTGGTTCGGCAGGGTATGGCTACACCTTC	CAGSQVGSAGYGYTF
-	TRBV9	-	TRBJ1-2	TGTGCCAGCAGCGTAGGGTCAGGAATTGGCTACACCTTC	CASSVGSGIGYTF
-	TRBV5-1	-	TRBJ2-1	TGCGCCAGCAGCTTGGAAGGACAGAGTGCGAATGAGCAGTTCTTC	CASSLEGQSANEQFF
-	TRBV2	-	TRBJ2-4	TGTGCCAGCAGAACTCGTCGGAGCATTCAGTACTTC	CASRTRRSIQYF
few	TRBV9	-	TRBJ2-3	TGTGCCAGCAGCGCCCTTGGCGGGTTTAGCACAGATACGCAGTATTTT	CASSALGGFSTDTQYF
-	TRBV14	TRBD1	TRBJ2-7	TGTGCCAGCAGCACCAAGTTTTTAGGAACAGGGGACTACGAGCAGTACTTC	CASSTKFLGTGDYEQYF
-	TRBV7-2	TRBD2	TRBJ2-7	TGTGCCAGCAGCTTAGCTAGCGGGAGGGCTTCCTACGAGCAGTACTTC	CASSLASGRASYEQYF
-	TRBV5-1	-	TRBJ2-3	TGCGCCAGCAAGGGAGTTTCGTCGCCTAGGGGGTATTTT	CASKGVSSPRGYF
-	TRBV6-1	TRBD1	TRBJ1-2	TGTGCCAGCAGTGCCACCACTGGACAGGGGGTAGGCTACACCTTC	CASSATTGQGVGYTF
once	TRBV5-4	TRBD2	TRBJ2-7	TGCGCCAGCAGCCAAGGACGGGACTACTTCTACGAGCAGTACTTC	CASSQGRDYFYEQYF
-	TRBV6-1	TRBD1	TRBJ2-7	TGTGCCAGCAGCCAGGGACAGGTCTCCTACGAGCAGTACTTC	CASSQGQVSYEQYF
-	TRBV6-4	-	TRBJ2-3	TGTGCCAGCAGTGACTCGCCAGGGACAGATACGCAGTATTTT	CASSDSPGTDTQYF
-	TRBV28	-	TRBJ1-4	TGTGCCAGCCGACCGCCGGGGGGCGGTGAAAAACTGTTTTTT	CASRPPGGGEKLFF
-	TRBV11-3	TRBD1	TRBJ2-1	TGTGCCAGCAGCCTAACAGGGGGCGCACACAATGAGCAGTTCTTC	CASSLTGGAHNEQFF
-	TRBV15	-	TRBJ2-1	TGTGCCACCAGCAGACTAGCGATAAACAATGAGCAGTTCTTC	CATSRLAINNEQFF
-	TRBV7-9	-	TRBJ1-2	TGTGCCAGCAGCTTAGTTATGGATCTCTATGGCTACACCTTC	CASSLVMDLYGYTF
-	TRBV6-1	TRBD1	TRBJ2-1	TGTGCCAGCATATACCTGGGGACAGGGGTCAATGAGCAGTTCTTC	CASIYLGTGVNEQFF
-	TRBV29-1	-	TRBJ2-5	TGCAGCGTTGGTACCAGGGACTTCCAAGAGACCCAGTACTTC	CSVGTRDFQETQYF
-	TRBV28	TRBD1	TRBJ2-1	TGTGCCAGCATTACGGGCGGACAGGGGTCGGATGAGCAGTTCTTC	CASITGGQGSDEQFF
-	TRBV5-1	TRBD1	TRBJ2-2	TGCGCCAGCAGCTCCGGGACAGCATACGCCGGGGAGCTGTTTTTT	CASSSGTAYAGELFF
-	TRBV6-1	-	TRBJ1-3	TGTGCCAGCAGTGAAAGTGGAGTAAACACCATATATTTT	CASSESGVNTIYF
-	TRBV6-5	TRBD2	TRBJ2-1	TGTGCCAGCAGTTCCCCTCGACTAGCGGGAGGTGAGCAGTTCTTC	CASSSPRLAGGEQFF
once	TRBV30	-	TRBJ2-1	TGTGCCTGGAGTAAAAGGGGGAGGGCCTCCCGTGAGCAGTTCTTC	CAWSKRGRASREQFF
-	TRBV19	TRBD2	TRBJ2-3	TGTGCCAGTAGTATGAAAGCGGGGGTGGAGACAGATACGCAGTATTTT	CASSMKAGVETDTQYF
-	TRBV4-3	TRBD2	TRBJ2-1	TGCGCCAGCAGCCACACTAGCGGGAGACAGTTCTTC	CASSHTSGRQFF
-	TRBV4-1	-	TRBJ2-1	TGCGCCAGCAGCCAAGCGCTAAACTACAATGAGCAGTTCTTC	CASSQALNYNEQFF
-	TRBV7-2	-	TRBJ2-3	TGTGCCAGCAGCTTAAGAGCGGAAGCAGATACGCAGTATTTT	CASSLRAEADTQYF
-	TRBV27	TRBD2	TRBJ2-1	TGTGCCAGCGGGACATCGGGACTAGATAACAATGAGCAGTTCTTC	CASGTSGLDNNEQFF
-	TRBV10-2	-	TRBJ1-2	TGCGCCAGCAGTGAGTGGTTGGGCAGGAACTATGGCTACACCTTC	CASSEWLGRNYGYTF
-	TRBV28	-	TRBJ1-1	TGTGCCAGCAGCTCCCCCGGGACCTGGGGTATGAACACTGAAGCTTTCTTT	CASSSPGTWGMNTEAFF
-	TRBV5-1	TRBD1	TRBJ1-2	TGCGCCAGCAGCTTTAGGCCTTCGGACAGGACTAATGGCTACACCTTC	CASSFRPSDRTNGYTF
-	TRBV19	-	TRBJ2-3	TGTGCCGGTAGCCCCTCTAGCGTAAGCACAGATACGCAGTATTTT	CAGSPSSVSTDTQYF
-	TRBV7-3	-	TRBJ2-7	TGTGCCAGCAGCTTAGGCCCCCGGGGCGAGTCGCTAAAACCCTACGAGCAGTACTTC	CASSLGPRGESLKPYEQYF
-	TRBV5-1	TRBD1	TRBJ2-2	TGCGCCAGCAAGAACTCAGGGGGTACATCGAACACCGGGGAGCTGTTTTTT	CASKNSGGTSNTGELFF
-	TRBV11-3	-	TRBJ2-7	TGTGCCAGCAGCTTAGGGGGACCTAATTCCTACGAGCAGTACTTC	CASSLGGPNSYEQYF
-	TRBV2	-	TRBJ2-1	TGTGCCAGCATCGCAGGCGGGGATGAGCAGTTCTTC	CASIAGGDEQFF
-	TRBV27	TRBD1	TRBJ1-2	TGTGCCAGCAGTCCGCTGACAGGGGGCGGCTATGGCTACACCTTC	CASSPLTGGGYGYTF
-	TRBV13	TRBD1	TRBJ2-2	TGTGCCAGCAGCCGAACCAGGGGCAGGGGGTCTTCCACCGGGGAGCTGTTTTTT	CASSRTRGRGSSTGELFF
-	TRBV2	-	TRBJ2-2	TGTGCCAGCAGGACCGGAACGGGCACCGGGGAGCTGTTTTTT	CASRTGTGTGELFF
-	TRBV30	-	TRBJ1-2	TGTGCCTGGGCGAAGGACAGCTACTATGGCTACACCTTC	CAWAKDSYYGYTF
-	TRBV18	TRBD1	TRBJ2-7	TGTGCCAGCTCACCACCCGGACAGGGCCGGTACGAGCAGTACTTC	CASSPPGQGRYEQYF
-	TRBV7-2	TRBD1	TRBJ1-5	TGTGCCAGCAGCTTTACAGGGGGCGGAAATCAGCCCCAGCATTTT	CASSFTGGGNQPQHF
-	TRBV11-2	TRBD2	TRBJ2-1	TGTGCCAGCAGCTCGACTAGCGGAGCCAATGAGCAGTTCTTC	CASSSTSGANEQFF